These 2 T cell receptor beta chains share one sample of origin, sequenced in a study of spatial heterogeneity in lung cancer. One entry per CDR3 protein results from TCRdb running MiXCR on the 5' RACE reads. The table shows tens of thousands of distinct CDR3 sequences, with about 7% occurring only once. Indicated time point: sample taken at primary tumor resection. Whole RNA was taken from tumor, nontumor lung or frozen PBMC; it was then sequenced unsorted. Sequencing used PBMCs, obtained at surgery. The receptors come from a male donor with early-stage non-small cell lung cancer.

This clonotype occurred many times. The gene calls are TRBV11-2 and TRBJ2-1; D is uncertain. Germline V gene data show CDR1 as SGHAT and CDR2 as FQNNGV. V lost 7 bases and J 6 bases, leaving 19 bases between the germline ends. The CDR3 consists of 15 residues. The CDR3 region is CASTLEFSLANEQFF. As DNA, the CDR3 is TGTGCCAGCACCCTAGAGTTTAGCTTGGCCAATGAGCAGTTCTTC.

This clonotype has ten or more counts. This CDR3 reads CASNADRGLGEKLFF. As DNA, the CDR3 is TGTGCCAGCAACGCAGACAGGGGGCTAGGTGAAAAACTGTTTTTT. The chain recombines TRBV12-3 or TRBV12-4 with TRBJ1-4, with 10 bases lining up with TRBD1. V shed 7 bases and J 7 bases; nucleotides not matched to a gene: 9. CDR3 size: 15 residues.